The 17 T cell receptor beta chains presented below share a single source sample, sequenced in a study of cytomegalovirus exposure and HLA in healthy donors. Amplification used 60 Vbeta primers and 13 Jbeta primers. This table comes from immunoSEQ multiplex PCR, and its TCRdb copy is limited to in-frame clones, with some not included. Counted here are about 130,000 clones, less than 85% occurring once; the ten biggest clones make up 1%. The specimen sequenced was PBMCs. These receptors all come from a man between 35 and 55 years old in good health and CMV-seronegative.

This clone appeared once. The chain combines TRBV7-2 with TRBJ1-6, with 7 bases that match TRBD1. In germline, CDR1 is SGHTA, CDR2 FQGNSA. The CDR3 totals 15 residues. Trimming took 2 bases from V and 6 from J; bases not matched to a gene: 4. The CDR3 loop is CASSLQGVGNSPLHF. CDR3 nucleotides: TGTGCCAGCAGCTTACAGGGGGTGGGTAATTCACCCCTCCACTTT.

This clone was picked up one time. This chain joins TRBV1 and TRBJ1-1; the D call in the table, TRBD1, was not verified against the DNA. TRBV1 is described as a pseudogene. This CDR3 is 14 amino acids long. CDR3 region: CTSSLGAHDTEAFF. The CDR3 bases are TGCACCAGCAGCCTGGGGGCACACGACACTGAAGCTTTCTTT.

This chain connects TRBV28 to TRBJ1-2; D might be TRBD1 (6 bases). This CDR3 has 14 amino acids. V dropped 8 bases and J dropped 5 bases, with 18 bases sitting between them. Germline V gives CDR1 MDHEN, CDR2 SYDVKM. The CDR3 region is CASVLEQGLYGYTF. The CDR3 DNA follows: TGTGCCAGCGTACTAGAACAGGGCTTATATGGCTACACCTTC.

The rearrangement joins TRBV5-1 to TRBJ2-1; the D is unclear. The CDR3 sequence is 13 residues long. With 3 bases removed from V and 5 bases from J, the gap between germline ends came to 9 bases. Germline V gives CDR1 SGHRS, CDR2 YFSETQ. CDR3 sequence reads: CASSSRVDNEQFF. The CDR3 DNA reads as TGCGCCAGCAGCTCGAGAGTTGACAATGAGCAGTTCTTC.

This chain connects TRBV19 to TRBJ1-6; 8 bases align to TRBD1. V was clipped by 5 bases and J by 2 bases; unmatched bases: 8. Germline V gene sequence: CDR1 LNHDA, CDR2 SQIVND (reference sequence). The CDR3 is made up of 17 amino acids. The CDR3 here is CASSDSLQGAYNSPLHF. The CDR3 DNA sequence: TGTGCCAGTAGTGACTCACTACAGGGGGCCTATAATTCACCCCTCCACTTT. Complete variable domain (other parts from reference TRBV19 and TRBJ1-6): DGGITQSPKYLFRKEGQNVTLSCEQNLNHDAMYWYRQDPGQGLRLIYYSQIVNDFQKGDIAEGYSVSREKKESFPLTVTSAQKNPTAFYLCASSDSLQGAYNSPLHFGNGTRLTVT.

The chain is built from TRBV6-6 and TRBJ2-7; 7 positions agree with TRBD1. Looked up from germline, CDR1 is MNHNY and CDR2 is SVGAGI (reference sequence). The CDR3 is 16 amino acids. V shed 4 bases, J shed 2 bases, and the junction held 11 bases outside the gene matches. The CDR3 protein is CASSSLQGSRTYEQYF. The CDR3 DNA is TGTGCCAGCAGTTCCCTACAGGGGAGTCGCACCTACGAGCAGTACTTC.

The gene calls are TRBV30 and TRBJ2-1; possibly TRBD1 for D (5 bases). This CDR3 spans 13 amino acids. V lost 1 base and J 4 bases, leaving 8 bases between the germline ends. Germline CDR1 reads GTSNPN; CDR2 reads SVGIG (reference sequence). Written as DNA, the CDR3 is TGTGCCTGGAGTGCCGACAGTTACAATGAGCAGTTCTTC. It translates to CAWSADSYNEQFF.

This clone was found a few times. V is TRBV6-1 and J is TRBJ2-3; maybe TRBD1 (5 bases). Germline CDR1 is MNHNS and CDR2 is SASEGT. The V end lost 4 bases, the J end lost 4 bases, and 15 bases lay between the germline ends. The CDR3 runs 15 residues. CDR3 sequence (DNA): TGTGCCAGCAGTGCTCGGCAGGGAATGGCAGATACGCAGTATTTT. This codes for CASSARQGMADTQYF.

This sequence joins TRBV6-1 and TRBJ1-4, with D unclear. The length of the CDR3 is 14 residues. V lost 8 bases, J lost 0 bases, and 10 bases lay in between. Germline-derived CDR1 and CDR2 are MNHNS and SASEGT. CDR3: CASDMGATNEKLFF. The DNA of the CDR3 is TGTGCCAGCGACATGGGAGCAACTAATGAAAAACTGTTTTTT.

DNA of the CDR3: TGTGCCAGCAGTGAAGCTTGGGGGGGAAGCAATCAGCCCCAGCATTTT. Translating it yields CASSEAWGGSNQPQHF. V usage is TRBV6-1 and J usage is TRBJ1-5, with D maybe TRBD1 (5 bases). The CDR3 runs 16 residues. Germline-derived CDR1 and CDR2 are MNHNS and SASEGT. V lost 0 bases and J lost 1, with 10 bases in between.

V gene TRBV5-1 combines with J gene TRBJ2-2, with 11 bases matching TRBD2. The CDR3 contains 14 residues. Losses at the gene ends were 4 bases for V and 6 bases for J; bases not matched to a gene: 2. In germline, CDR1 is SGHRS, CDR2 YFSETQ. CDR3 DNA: TGCGCCAGCAGCGATAGCGGGGGGGCCGGGGAGCTGTTTTTT. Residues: CASSDSGGAGELFF.

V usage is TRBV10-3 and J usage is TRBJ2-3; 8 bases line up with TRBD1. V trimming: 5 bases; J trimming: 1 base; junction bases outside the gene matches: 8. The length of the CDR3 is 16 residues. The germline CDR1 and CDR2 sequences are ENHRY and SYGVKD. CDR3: CAISTYGQGRTDTQYF. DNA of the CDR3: TGTGCCATCAGTACCTATGGACAGGGACGCACAGATACGCAGTATTTT.

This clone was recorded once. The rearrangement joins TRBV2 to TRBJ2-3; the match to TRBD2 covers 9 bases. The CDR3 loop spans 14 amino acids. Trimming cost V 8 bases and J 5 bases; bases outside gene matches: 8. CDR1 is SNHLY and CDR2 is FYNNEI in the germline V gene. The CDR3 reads CASRAGRGGDTQYF. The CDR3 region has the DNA TGTGCCAGCCGAGCTGGGCGGGGGGGAGATACGCAGTATTTT. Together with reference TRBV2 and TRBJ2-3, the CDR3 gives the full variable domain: EPEVTQTPSHQVTQMGQEVILRCVPISNHLYFYWYRQILGQKVEFLVSFYNNEISEKSEIFDDQFSVERPDGSNFTLKIRSTKLEDSAMYFCASRAGRGGDTQYFGPGTRLTVL.

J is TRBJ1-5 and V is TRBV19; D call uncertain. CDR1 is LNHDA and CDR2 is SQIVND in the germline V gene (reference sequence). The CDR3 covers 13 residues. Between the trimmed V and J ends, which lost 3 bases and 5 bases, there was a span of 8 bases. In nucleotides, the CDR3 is TGTGCCAGTAGTATTAGGAGGGATCAGCCCCAGCATTTT. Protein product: CASSIRRDQPQHF.

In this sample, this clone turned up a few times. The CDR3 DNA follows: TGTGCCAGCTGCCCGCTGGACAGTGGACGGTACGAGCAGTACTTC. It yields the protein CASCPLDSGRYEQYF. This rearrangement joins TRBV6-1 to TRBJ2-7; maybe TRBD1 (6 bases). This CDR3 contains 15 residues. CDR1 is MNHNS, CDR2 SASEGT, per germline. Trimming removed 8 bases at V and 4 bases at J, with 21 bases between.

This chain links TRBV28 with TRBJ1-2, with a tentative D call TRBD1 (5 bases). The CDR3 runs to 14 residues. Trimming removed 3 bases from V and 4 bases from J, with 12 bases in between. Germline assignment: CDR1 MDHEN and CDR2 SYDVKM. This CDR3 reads CASSLRDLSYGYTF. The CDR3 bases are TGTGCCAGCAGTTTGCGGGACTTATCCTATGGCTACACCTTC.

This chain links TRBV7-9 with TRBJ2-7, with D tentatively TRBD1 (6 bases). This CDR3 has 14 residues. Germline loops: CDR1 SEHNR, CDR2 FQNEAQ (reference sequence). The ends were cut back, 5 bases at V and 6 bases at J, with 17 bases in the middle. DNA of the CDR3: TGTGCCAGCAGCACTCTGACAGGCTTATTCGAGCAGTACTTC. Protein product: CASSTLTGLFEQYF.